This T cell receptor beta chain was captured in a study of cytomegalovirus exposure and HLA in healthy donors. Germline CDR1 reads LNHDA; CDR2 reads SQIVND (reference sequence). The length of the CDR3 is 16 residues. J was trimmed by 4 bases and V by 3 bases; bases with no gene match: 11. Vbeta (60) and Jbeta (13) primers were used in the PCR. Produced via immunoSEQ multiplex PCR; TCRdb's table is partial and in-frame only. This table holds 150,000 to 200,000 clones, roughly 87% found once. Sequenced: PBMCs. The origin of this receptor is a girl under three years old in good health and CMV-seronegative. The chain is built from TRBV19 and TRBJ2-5, with TRBD2 matching 7 bases. The CDR3 sequence: CASSIWGSAGVETQYF. In DNA form, the CDR3 reads TGTGCCAGTAGTATTTGGGGATCGGCGGGGGTAGAGACCCAGTACTTC.